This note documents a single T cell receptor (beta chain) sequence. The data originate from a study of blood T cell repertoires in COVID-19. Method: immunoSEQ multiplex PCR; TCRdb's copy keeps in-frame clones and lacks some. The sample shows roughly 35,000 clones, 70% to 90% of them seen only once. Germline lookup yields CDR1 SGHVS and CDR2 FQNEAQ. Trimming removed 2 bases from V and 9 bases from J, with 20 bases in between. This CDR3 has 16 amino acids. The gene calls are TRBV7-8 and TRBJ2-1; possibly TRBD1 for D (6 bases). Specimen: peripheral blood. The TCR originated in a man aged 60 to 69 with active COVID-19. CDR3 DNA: TGTGCCAGCAGCTTAACCCCCGACAGGTTGATACCTGAGCAGTTCTTC. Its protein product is CASSLTPDRLIPEQFF.